The 24 T cell receptor beta chains below come from one sample, sequenced in a study of liver allograft versus peripheral blood T cells. In the study overall: Recipients' peripheral blood served as the comparator for T cell receptor repertoires in transplanted livers.

TCRdb called the reads again in MiXCR, with one record for every CDR3 protein. Of fewer than 15,000 distinct CDR3 sequences in the sample, around 20% were seen once. The receptors derive from a human patient who had a liver transplant. Some T cells may be graft donor cells.

This clonotype has just a few counts. The chain joins TRBV6-2 or TRBV6-3 to TRBJ2-5; D may match TRBD1 or TRBD2 (5 bases each). V lost 8 bases and J lost 4, with 14 bases in between. Germline V gives CDR1 MNHEY, CDR2 SVGEGT. This CDR3 comprises 13 residues. In nucleotides, the CDR3 is TGTGCCAGCGCAGGGACCGACGGAGAGACCCAGTACTTC. This encodes CASAGTDGETQYF.

This clonotype is termed medium-sized. J is TRBJ1-2 and V is TRBV6-2 or TRBV6-3; TRBD1 agrees at 10 bases. The CDR3 loop spans 17 amino acids. CDR1 is MNHEY, CDR2 SVGEGT, per germline. Losses at the gene ends were 7 bases for V and 5 bases for J; bases not matched to a gene: 16. CDR3 loop: CASTKTWTGGFLYGYTF. Written as DNA, the CDR3 is TGTGCCAGCACCAAGACTTGGACAGGGGGTTTCCTTTATGGCTACACCTTC.

Sample share makes this clonotype medium-sized (0.01 to 0.1%). The rearrangement joins TRBV6-5 to TRBJ2-2; D not resolved. Trimming stripped 2 bases from V and 7 bases from J, with 5 bases between. The CDR3 totals 12 residues. Germline loops: CDR1 MNHEY, CDR2 SVGAGI. This chain's CDR3 is CASSYGIGELFF. The CDR3 DNA is TGTGCCAGCAGTTACGGTATCGGGGAGCTGTTTTTT.

This sequence joins TRBV20-1 and TRBJ2-1; D perhaps matches TRBD2 (7 bases). This CDR3 is 13 amino acids long. Germline CDR1 and CDR2: DFQATT and SNEGSKA (reference sequence). The V and J ends lost 6 bases and 9 bases respectively, with 18 bases between them. As DNA, the CDR3 is TGCAGTGCGGGGAGGGGGAGGGCCGCTGAGCAGTTCTTC. It is translated as CSAGRGRAAEQFF.

This clonotype was recorded many times. The chain is built from TRBV18 and TRBJ2-5; TRBD1 aligns across 9 bases. After removal of 2 bases from V and 4 bases from J, the junction contained 5 bases not matched to a gene. The germline V gene encodes CDR1 KGHSH and CDR2 LQKENI. The CDR3 is 15 amino acids. The CDR3 bases are TGTGCCAGCTCACCAGGGACAGGGAAGGTAGAGACCCAGTACTTC. The encoded protein is CASSPGTGKVETQYF. Combining the CDR3 with reference TRBV18 and TRBJ2-5 gives the whole variable domain NAGVMQNPRHLVRRRGQEARLRCSPMKGHSHVYWYRQLPEEGLKFMVYLQKENIIDESGMPKERFSAEFPKEGPSILRIQQVVRGDSAAYFCASSPGTGKVETQYFGPGTRLLVL.

V is TRBV6-1 and J is TRBJ2-7; D not certain. Trimming took off 4 bases at V and 2 bases at J, with 9 bases between the two ends. The CDR3 has 13 residues. The germline V gene has CDR1 MNHNS and CDR2 SASEGT. Here the CDR3 DNA reads TGTGCCAGCAGTGTCAGGCCCACCTACGAGCAGTACTTC. Translated: CASSVRPTYEQYF.

This clonotype was recorded many times. Here the CDR3 DNA reads TGTGCCAGCACCCTCACGGGACTCTCCAGGAGTGGCTACACCTTC. Protein product: CASTLTGLSRSGYTF. The V call is TRBV6-5, the J call TRBJ1-2; a weak D match, TRBD1 (5 bases). This CDR3 contains 15 residues. CDR1 and CDR2 from the germline V gene are MNHEY and SVGAGI. V was cut by 7 bases and J by 7 bases, with 22 bases left in between.

This clonotype was picked up many times. This sequence joins TRBV5-4 and TRBJ2-2; D is possibly TRBD2 (6 bases). V lost 0 bases and J 6 bases, leaving 15 bases between the germline ends. CDR1 and CDR2 (germline): SGHNT, YYREEE (reference sequence). The CDR3 runs to 16 residues. CDR3 amino acids: CASSLGGGALAGELFF. The DNA of the CDR3 is TGTGCCAGCAGCTTGGGTGGCGGGGCTCTCGCCGGGGAGCTGTTTTTT.

This clonotype showed up many times. This chain links TRBV18 with TRBJ2-1; weak D call: TRBD1 (6 bases). Germline CDR1 reads KGHSH; CDR2 reads LQKENI. V lost 3 bases and J lost 3, with 18 bases in between. This CDR3 is 17 amino acids long. CDR3 coding DNA: TGTGCCAGCTCACCCCGGAAAGACGGGACATACTACAATGAGCAGTTCTTC. Translated: CASSPRKDGTYYNEQFF.

This clonotype came up a few times. The chain has TRBV5-6 and TRBJ2-7; possible D gene TRBD2, 5 bases. Germline V CDR1 and CDR2: SGHDT, YYEEEE. V was trimmed by 1 base and J by 6 bases, leaving 11 bases between them. The CDR3 has 13 amino acids. CDR3: CASSLLYRGEQYF. Written as DNA, the CDR3 is TGTGCCAGCAGCTTGCTATACCGGGGCGAGCAGTACTTC. The whole variable domain, filled in from reference TRBV5-6 and TRBJ2-7, reads DAGVTQSPTHLIKTRGQQVTLRCSPKSGHDTVSWYQQALGQGPQFIFQYYEEEERQRGNFPDRFSGHQFPNYSSELNVNALLLGDSALYLCASSLLYRGEQYFGPGTRLTVT.

The chain joins TRBV11-2 to TRBJ2-2; D possibly uses TRBD1 or TRBD2 (5 bases each). Between the trimmed V and J ends, which lost 1 base and 6 bases, there was a span of 9 bases. Germline V gives CDR1 SGHAT, CDR2 FQNNGV. The CDR3 runs 14 residues. DNA for the CDR3: TGTGCCAGCAGCTTAGTGGGACGTGCCGGGGAGCTGTTTTTT. Its translation: CASSLVGRAGELFF.

This clonotype was detected a few times. The chain carries TRBV20-1 and TRBJ2-3; 13 bases align to TRBD2. CDR3 length: 14 amino acids. The germline V gene encodes CDR1 DFQATT and CDR2 SNEGSKA (reference sequence). V was pared by 7 bases and J by 0 bases, with 1 base of the junction left unmatched. CDR3 sequence reads: CSGTSGSSTDTQYF. The DNA for the CDR3 is TGCAGTGGGACTAGCGGGAGTAGCACAGATACGCAGTATTTT.

V usage is TRBV5-4 and J usage is TRBJ2-3; D not resolved. The CDR3 is 16 amino acids. The germline V gene encodes CDR1 SGHNT and CDR2 YYREEE (reference sequence). Trimming left V 6 bases short and J 0 bases short, with 17 bases between. The CDR3 region is CASNSASSRSTDTQYF. The CDR3, as DNA: TGTGCCAGCAACTCCGCCTCCAGCCGTAGCACAGATACGCAGTATTTT. The full variable domain, rest sourced from reference TRBV5-4 and TRBJ2-3, is ETGVTQSPTHLIKTRGQQVTLRCSSQSGHNTVSWYQQALGQGPQFIFQYYREEENGRGNFPPRFSGLQFPNYSSELNVNALELDDSALYLCASNSASSRSTDTQYFGPGTRLTVL.

This clonotype is labeled medium-sized (0.01 to 0.1%). The rearrangement joins TRBV18 to TRBJ2-1; 7 bases fit TRBD2. The CDR3 extends over 13 amino acids. The germline CDR1 and CDR2 sequences are KGHSH and LQKENI. With V trimmed by 3 bases and J by 6 bases, 2 bases remained unmatched. The CDR3 DNA reads as TGTGCCAGCTCACCTGGGACTACCAATGAGCAGTTCTTC. Its translation: CASSPGTTNEQFF. Drawing the rest from reference TRBV18 and TRBJ2-1, the complete variable domain is NAGVMQNPRHLVRRRGQEARLRCSPMKGHSHVYWYRQLPEEGLKFMVYLQKENIIDESGMPKERFSAEFPKEGPSILRIQQVVRGDSAAYFCASSPGTTNEQFFGPGTRLTVL.

With respect to this clonotype: A much bigger clone sits one base away, suggesting this may be a read error. The rearrangement links TRBV19 to TRBJ2-1; D is unclear. The CDR3 consists of 14 residues. Germline V lookup: CDR1 LNHDA, CDR2 SQIVND (reference sequence). V was cut by 1 base and J by 2 bases, with 6 bases left in between. The CDR3 loop reads CASSIGSPYNEQFF. CDR3 nucleotide sequence: TGTGCCAGTAGTATAGGAAGCCCCTACAATGAGCAGTTCTTC.

This clonotype was recorded a few times. The V and J genes are TRBV20-1 and TRBJ2-4, with D perhaps matching TRBD1 (6 bases). Germline loops: CDR1 DFQATT, CDR2 SNEGSKA (reference sequence). V dropped 4 bases and J dropped 2 bases, with 18 bases sitting between them. There are 16 residues in the CDR3. The DNA for the CDR3 is TGCAGTGCTAACCCCGTCCAGGGGAGAACCAAAAACATTCAGTACTTC. It is translated as CSANPVQGRTKNIQYF.

Ten or more counts support this clonotype. The V and J genes are TRBV5-4 and TRBJ1-6, with D uncertain. The CDR3 totals 15 residues. V lost 4 bases, J lost 3 bases, and 11 bases lay in between. CDR1 is SGHNT and CDR2 is YYREEE in the germline V gene (reference sequence). The DNA of the CDR3 is TGTGCCAGCAGCCGAGGTACAGTCTATAATTCACCCCTCCACTTT. This gives the protein CASSRGTVYNSPLHF.

V and J are TRBV19 and TRBJ2-7, with 7 bases that match TRBD1. The germline V gene has CDR1 LNHDA and CDR2 SQIVND (reference sequence). The CDR3 runs 15 residues. V shed 1 base and J 1 base; nucleotides not matched to a gene: 4. The CDR3 loop reads CASSIAGTDSYEQYF. CDR3 sequence (DNA): TGTGCCAGTAGTATAGCGGGGACAGATTCCTACGAGCAGTACTTC.

The chain has TRBV30 and TRBJ2-3; weak D call: TRBD2 (5 bases). The V and J ends lost 4 bases and 4 bases respectively, with 15 bases between them. Germline CDR1 and CDR2: GTSNPN and SVGIG (reference sequence). CDR3 length equals 14 residues. The CDR3 nucleotides are TGTGCCTGGAAAAGCGGAGGCCCCCCAGATACGCAGTATTTT. Translation: CAWKSGGPPDTQYF.

V and J are TRBV20-1 and TRBJ2-5, with D tentatively TRBD1 (6 bases). V shed 6 bases and J shed 0 bases, with 11 bases lying between them. The CDR3 spans 13 residues. Germline CDR1 reads DFQATT; CDR2 reads SNEGSKA (reference sequence). CDR3 sequence: CSAVRGYQETQYF. The CDR3 region has the DNA TGCAGTGCCGTGAGGGGGTACCAAGAGACCCAGTACTTC.

The V call is TRBV19, the J call TRBJ2-7; D might be TRBD1 or TRBD2, each matching 6 bases. The germline V gene encodes CDR1 LNHDA and CDR2 SQIVND (reference sequence). The CDR3 consists of 15 residues. V lost 3 bases to trimming and J lost 2 bases, with 14 bases between them. This chain's CDR3 is CASSMGAGTTYEQYF. For the CDR3, the DNA is TGTGCCAGTAGTATGGGGGCGGGAACAACCTACGAGCAGTACTTC.

This clonotype occurred many times. The chain uses TRBV10-3 and TRBJ2-7; 8 positions match TRBD1. CDR3 size: 14 residues. The junction had 9 bases not matched to a gene; V was cut back by 8 bases and J by 3 bases. The germline V gene encodes CDR1 ENHRY and CDR2 SYGVKD. The CDR3, as DNA: TGTGCCATCGGGGTGGGACAGGACTTCTACGAGCAGTACTTC. Protein product: CAIGVGQDFYEQYF.

This clonotype was observed at least ten times. This rearrangement joins TRBV28 to TRBJ2-7; D gene ambiguous. Between the trimmed V and J ends, which lost 3 bases and 3 bases, there was a span of 15 bases. The CDR3 has 15 residues. Germline values: CDR1 MDHEN, CDR2 SYDVKM. CDR3 bases: TGTGCCAGCAGTTTCTGGACCAGAGGTCTCTACGAGCAGTACTTC. Protein: CASSFWTRGLYEQYF.

This clonotype showed up many times. The CDR3 sequence: CASSIVTGDAAFF. Written as DNA, the CDR3 is TGTGCCAGTAGTATAGTTACGGGGGATGCAGCTTTCTTT. The chain recombines TRBV19 with TRBJ1-1; TRBD1 might be the D (5 bases). Germline assignment: CDR1 LNHDA and CDR2 SQIVND (reference sequence). V lost 1 base to trimming and J lost 10 bases, with 13 bases between them. The CDR3 is 13 residues long.